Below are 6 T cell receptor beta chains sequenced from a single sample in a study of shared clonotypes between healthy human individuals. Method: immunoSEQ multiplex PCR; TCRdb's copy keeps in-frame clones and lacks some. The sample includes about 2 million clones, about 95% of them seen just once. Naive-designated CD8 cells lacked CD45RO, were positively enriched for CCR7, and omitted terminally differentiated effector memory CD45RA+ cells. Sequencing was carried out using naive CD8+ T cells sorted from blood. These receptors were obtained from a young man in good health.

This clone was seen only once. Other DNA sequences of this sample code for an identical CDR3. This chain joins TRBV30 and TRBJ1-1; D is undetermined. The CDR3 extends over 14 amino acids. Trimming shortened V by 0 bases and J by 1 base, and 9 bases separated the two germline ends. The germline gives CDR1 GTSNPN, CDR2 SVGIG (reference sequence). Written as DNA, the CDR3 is TGTGCCTGGAGTGTACTGACCGGGAACACTGAAGCTTTCTTT. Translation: CAWSVLTGNTEAFF.

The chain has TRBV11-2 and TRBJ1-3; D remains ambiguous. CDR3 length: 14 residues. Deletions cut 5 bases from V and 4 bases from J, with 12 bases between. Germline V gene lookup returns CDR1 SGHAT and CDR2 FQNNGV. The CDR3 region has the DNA TGTGCCAGCAGCGGTGGATGGGGAGGAAACACCATATATTTT. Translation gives CASSGGWGGNTIYF.

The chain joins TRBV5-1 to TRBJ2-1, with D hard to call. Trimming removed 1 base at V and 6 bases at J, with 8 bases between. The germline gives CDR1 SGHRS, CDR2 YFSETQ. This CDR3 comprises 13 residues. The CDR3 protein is CASSLSDSNEQFF. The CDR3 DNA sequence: TGCGCCAGCAGCTTGTCAGATTCCAATGAGCAGTTCTTC.

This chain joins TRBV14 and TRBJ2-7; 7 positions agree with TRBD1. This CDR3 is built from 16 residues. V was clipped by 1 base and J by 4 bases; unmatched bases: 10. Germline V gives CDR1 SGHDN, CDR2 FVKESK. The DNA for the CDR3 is TGTGCCAGCAGCCAAGGTCTCGGGACAGTCGGGTACGAGCAGTACTTC. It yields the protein CASSQGLGTVGYEQYF.

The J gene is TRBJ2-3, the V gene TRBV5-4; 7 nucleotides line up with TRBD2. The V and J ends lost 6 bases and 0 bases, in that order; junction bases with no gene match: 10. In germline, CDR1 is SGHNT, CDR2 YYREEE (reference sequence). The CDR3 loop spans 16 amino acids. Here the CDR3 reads CASINSGGVSTDTQYF. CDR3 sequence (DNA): TGTGCCAGCATCAATTCGGGGGGAGTCAGCACAGATACGCAGTATTTT.

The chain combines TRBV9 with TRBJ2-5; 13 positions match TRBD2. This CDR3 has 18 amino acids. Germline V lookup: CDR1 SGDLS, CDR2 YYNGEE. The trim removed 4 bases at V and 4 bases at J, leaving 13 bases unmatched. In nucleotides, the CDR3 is TGTGCCAGCAGCCCCCCTTCACTAGCGGGGGGGCTGGGAGAGACCCAGTACTTC. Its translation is CASSPPSLAGGLGETQYF.